This entry describes one TCR beta chain. Its target is not known. MiXCR, run by TCRdb on the reads, gives a single entry per CDR3 protein. The sample lists about 890,000 distinct CDR3 sequences, approximately 31% occurring once. The data were obtained in a study of T cell repertoires in cytomegalovirus infection. Study details: Recently described HLA-C-restricted plus well-studied HLA-B-restricted CMV epitopes were used. Indications came from public TCR beta signatures; they pointed to CMV infection and to a matching HLA type.

Study-level findings and limits: Summed frequency of public TCR beta families distinguished CMV carriers with the relevant HLA. It was HLA-C-restricted CMV-specific TCR beta clonotypes that dominated the response ex vivo.

V was cut by 4 bases and J by 4 bases, with 12 bases left in between. There are 13 residues in the CDR3. Germline values: CDR1 SGHTS, CDR2 YDEGEE. This sequence joins TRBV5-8 and TRBJ2-7, with D unresolved. The sequences come from cultured CD8+ T cells from PBMCs, collected from culture after CMV antigen stimulation. This TCR was recovered from a human donor in good health (CMV status not recorded). Some clones in this sample may be carry-over from other donors' samples. CDR3 bases: TGTGCCAGCAGCCTAGGTTGGCTTTACGAGCAGTACTTC. It translates to CASSLGWLYEQYF.